Listed below are T cell receptor beta chains from one sample, sequenced in a study of Ad26.COV2.S vaccination and SARS-CoV-2 variants. Data came from immunoSEQ multiplex PCR; TCRdb stores just in-frame clones and leaves some out. Here the sample spans about 440,000 clones, roughly 87% being singletons. Sequencing was performed on peripheral blood, taken in a trial of Ad26.COV2.S vaccine versus placebo. All receptors derive from a person aged 18-65 years who received the Ad26.COV2.S COVID-19 vaccine or a placebo. Each CDR3 is given with its conserved first and last residue. A D gene is named only where the DNA matches it firmly. Clone size appears in some rows only: once, few, many, or a class for an expanded clone.

J,D,size,V,CDR3,DNA
TRBJ1-2,.,.,TRBV20-1,CSARLAYGYTF,TGCAGTGCTAGATTGGCCTATGGCTACACCTTC
TRBJ2-5,TRBD1,few,TRBV5-6,CASSFPGTEETQYF,TGTGCCAGCAGCTTCCCAGGGACAGAAGAGACCCAGTACTTC
TRBJ2-1,.,.,TRBV6-5,CASRRDVGEQFF,TGTGCCAGCAGGAGGGACGTTGGTGAGCAGTTCTTC
TRBJ2-3,.,.,TRBV7-6,CASSLWGATDTQYF,TGTGCCAGCAGCTTGTGGGGGGCAACAGATACGCAGTATTTT
TRBJ2-3,.,.,TRBV7-9,CASSLDPRADTQYF,TGTGCCAGCAGCTTGGACCCGAGGGCAGATACGCAGTATTTT
TRBJ2-7,.,.,TRBV20-1,CSASGSEQYF,TGCAGTGCTTCGGGAAGCGAGCAGTACTTC
TRBJ1-3,.,.,TRBV2,CASSAEKPETGNTIYF,TGTGCCAGCAGTGCTGAGAAGCCAGAGACTGGAAACACCATATATTTT
TRBJ2-7,.,once,TRBV12-3/TRBV12-4,CASSPPGAYEQYF,TGTGCCAGCTCCCCACCGGGGGCCTACGAGCAGTACTTC
TRBJ2-5,.,.,TRBV2,CASSFRGQETQYF,TGTGCCAGCAGCTTTCGGGGCCAAGAGACCCAGTACTTC
TRBJ1-1,TRBD1,.,TRBV3-1/TRBV3-2,CASSQETGRATEAFF,TGTGCCAGCAGCCAAGAGACAGGGAGGGCCACTGAAGCTTTCTTT
TRBJ2-5,.,.,TRBV24-1,CATSVPEQETQYF,TGTGCCACCAGTGTCCCGGAGCAAGAGACCCAGTACTTC
TRBJ2-3,TRBD1,.,TRBV19,CASSILTGNAGDTQYF,TGTGCCAGTAGTATCCTGACAGGGAACGCAGGGGATACGCAGTATTTT
TRBJ2-2,.,.,TRBV7-9,CASSLSAGELFF,TGTGCCAGCAGCTTATCGGCCGGGGAGCTGTTTTTT
TRBJ1-4,TRBD1,.,TRBV5-1,CASSWVQGAEKLFF,TGCGCCAGCAGCTGGGTACAGGGGGCTGAAAAACTGTTTTTT
TRBJ2-7,.,.,TRBV7-4,CASSFRWAALLEQYF,TGTGCCAGCAGCTTTCGCTGGGCGGCCCTACTCGAGCAGTACTTC
TRBJ2-7,TRBD2,.,TRBV5-4,CASSSGTSGKYEQYF,TGTGCCAGCAGCTCCGGGACTAGCGGGAAGTACGAGCAGTACTTC
TRBJ2-1,TRBD1,.,TRBV7-3,CASSPRDRGYNEQFF,TGTGCCAGCAGCCCCCGGGACAGGGGCTACAATGAGCAGTTCTTC
TRBJ2-3,.,.,TRBV27,CASSPTRDRPTDTQYF,TGTGCCAGCAGTCCAACCCGGGACCGACCCACAGATACGCAGTATTTT
TRBJ2-3,TRBD1,.,TRBV28,CASSVRQGPTDTQYF,TGTGCCAGCAGTGTTAGACAGGGGCCCACAGATACGCAGTATTTT
TRBJ2-1,.,.,TRBV24-1,CATSDLPIPNEQFF,TGTGCCACCAGTGATTTGCCTATCCCTAATGAGCAGTTCTTC
TRBJ2-7,.,.,TRBV5-4,CASSPGDRNGEQYF,TGTGCCAGCAGCCCGGGCGACAGAAATGGCGAGCAGTACTTC
TRBJ2-3,.,.,TRBV4-2,CASSQETTSSTDTQYF,TGTGCCAGCAGCCAAGAAACTACATCTAGCACAGATACGCAGTATTTT
TRBJ2-6,.,.,TRBV9,CASSVTGVAAGANVLTF,TGTGCCAGCAGCGTTACCGGAGTGGCGGCTGGGGCCAACGTCCTGACTTTC
TRBJ2-5,TRBD1,.,TRBV10-3,CAISEPGQLETQYF,TGTGCCATCAGTGAGCCGGGACAGTTGGAGACCCAGTACTTC
TRBJ2-6,.,.,TRBV4-3,CASSQFSGAGANVLTF,TGCGCCAGCAGCCAATTTTCAGGGGCTGGGGCCAACGTCCTGACTTTC
TRBJ1-6,.,many,TRBV15,CATSREVGKGNSPLHF,TGTGCCACCAGCAGAGAAGTTGGAAAGGGCAATTCACCCCTCCACTTT
TRBJ1-6,.,.,TRBV2,CASMGDSYNSPLHF,TGTGCCAGCATGGGAGACTCCTATAATTCACCCCTCCACTTT
TRBJ2-1,TRBD2,.,TRBV5-4,CASEGGGRANEQFF,TGTGCCAGTGAGGGGGGCGGGAGGGCCAATGAGCAGTTCTTC
TRBJ2-1,TRBD2,.,TRBV7-8,CASSLAWVVGRASNEQFF,TGTGCCAGCAGCTTAGCGTGGGTAGTTGGGAGGGCCTCCAATGAGCAGTTCTTC
TRBJ2-2,.,.,TRBV24-1,CATSALSGNTGELFF,TGTGCCACCAGTGCTCTTAGCGGGAACACCGGGGAGCTGTTTTTT
TRBJ2-7,.,.,TRBV4-2,CASSQDYGRSYEQYF,TGTGCCAGCAGCCAAGATTACGGCCGGTCCTACGAGCAGTACTTC
TRBJ2-6,.,.,TRBV28,CASSSLVGDVLTF,TGTGCCAGCAGTAGTTTGGTAGGGGACGTCCTGACTTTC
TRBJ2-1,.,.,TRBV27,CASSSIGSYNEQFF,TGTGCCAGCAGCTCGATCGGCTCCTACAATGAGCAGTTCTTC
TRBJ1-6,TRBD1,.,TRBV28,CASTKTGVSPLHF,TGTGCCAGCACCAAGACAGGGGTTTCACCCCTCCACTTT
TRBJ2-7,TRBD1,once,TRBV24-1,CATSDPGQGYYEQYF,TGTGCCACCAGTGACCCGGGACAGGGCTACTACGAGCAGTACTTC
TRBJ1-2,TRBD1,.,TRBV5-1,CASSPSTGADYGYTF,TGCGCCAGCAGCCCCTCGACAGGGGCAGACTATGGCTACACCTTC
TRBJ1-5,.,.,TRBV15,CATSRDGGRGGNQPQHF,TGTGCCACCAGCAGAGATGGCGGGAGGGGGGGCAATCAGCCCCAGCATTTT
TRBJ1-6,.,.,TRBV11-2,CASSLFAGGVNSPLHF,TGTGCCAGCAGCTTATTTGCCGGAGGGGTTAATTCACCCCTCCACTTT
TRBJ2-1,.,once,TRBV6-2/TRBV6-3,CASSGYAVNEQFF,TGTGCCAGCAGTGGCTATGCGGTCAATGAGCAGTTCTTC